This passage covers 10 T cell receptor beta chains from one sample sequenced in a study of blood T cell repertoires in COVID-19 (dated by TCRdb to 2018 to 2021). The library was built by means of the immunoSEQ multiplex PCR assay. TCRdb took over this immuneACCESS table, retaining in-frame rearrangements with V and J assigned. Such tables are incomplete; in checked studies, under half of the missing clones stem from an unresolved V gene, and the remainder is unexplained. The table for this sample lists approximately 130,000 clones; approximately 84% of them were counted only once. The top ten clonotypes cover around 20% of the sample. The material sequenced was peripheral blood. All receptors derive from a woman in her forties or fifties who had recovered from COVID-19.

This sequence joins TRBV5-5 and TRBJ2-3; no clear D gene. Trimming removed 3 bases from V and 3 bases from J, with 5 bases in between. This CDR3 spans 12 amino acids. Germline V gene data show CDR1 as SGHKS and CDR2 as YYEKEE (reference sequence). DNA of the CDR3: TGTGCCAGCAGCTCCTTAACAGATACGCAGTATTTT. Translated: CASSSLTDTQYF.

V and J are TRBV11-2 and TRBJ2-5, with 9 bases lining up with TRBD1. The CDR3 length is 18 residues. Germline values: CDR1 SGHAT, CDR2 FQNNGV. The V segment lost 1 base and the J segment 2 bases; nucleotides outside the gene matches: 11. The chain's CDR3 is CASSLGVVGQGGQETQYF. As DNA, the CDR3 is TGTGCCAGCAGCTTAGGGGTGGTGGGACAGGGAGGTCAAGAGACCCAGTACTTC.

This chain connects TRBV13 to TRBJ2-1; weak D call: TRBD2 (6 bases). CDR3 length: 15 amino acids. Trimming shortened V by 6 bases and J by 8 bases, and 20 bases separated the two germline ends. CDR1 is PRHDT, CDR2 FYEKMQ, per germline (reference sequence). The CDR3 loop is CASSFRRDGIYEQFF. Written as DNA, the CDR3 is TGTGCCAGCAGTTTTAGGCGGGATGGAATATATGAGCAGTTCTTC.

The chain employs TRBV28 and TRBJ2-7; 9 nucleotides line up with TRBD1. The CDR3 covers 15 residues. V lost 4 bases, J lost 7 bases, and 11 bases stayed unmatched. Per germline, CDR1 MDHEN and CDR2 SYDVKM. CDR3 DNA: TGTGCCAGCAGTTGGCCGGGACAGGGCTCTTATGAGCAGTACTTC. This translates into CASSWPGQGSYEQYF.

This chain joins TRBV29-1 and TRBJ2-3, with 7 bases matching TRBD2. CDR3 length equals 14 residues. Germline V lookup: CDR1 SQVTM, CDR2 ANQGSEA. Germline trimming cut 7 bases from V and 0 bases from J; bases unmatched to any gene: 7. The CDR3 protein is CSAASGGSTDTQYF. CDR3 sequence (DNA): TGCAGCGCCGCCTCCGGGGGGAGCACAGATACGCAGTATTTT.

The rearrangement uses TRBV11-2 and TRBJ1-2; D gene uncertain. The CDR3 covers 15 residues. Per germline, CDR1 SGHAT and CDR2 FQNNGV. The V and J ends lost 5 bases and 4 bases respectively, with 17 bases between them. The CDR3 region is CASSPLRNTVYGYTF. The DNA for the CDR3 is TGTGCCAGCAGCCCGCTCCGAAATACAGTCTATGGCTACACCTTC. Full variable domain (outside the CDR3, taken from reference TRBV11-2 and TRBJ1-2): EAGVAQSPRYKIIEKRQSVAFWCNPISGHATLYWYQQILGQGPKLLIQFQNNGVVDDSQLPKDRFSAERLKGVDSTLKIQPAKLEDSAVYLCASSPLRNTVYGYTFGSGTRLTVV.

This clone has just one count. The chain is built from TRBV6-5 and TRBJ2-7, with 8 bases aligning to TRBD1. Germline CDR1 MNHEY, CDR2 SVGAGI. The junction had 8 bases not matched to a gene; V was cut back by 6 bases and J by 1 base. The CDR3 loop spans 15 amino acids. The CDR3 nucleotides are TGTGCCAGCAGCCATAGACAGGGGAGGTCCTACGAGCAGTACTTC. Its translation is CASSHRQGRSYEQYF.

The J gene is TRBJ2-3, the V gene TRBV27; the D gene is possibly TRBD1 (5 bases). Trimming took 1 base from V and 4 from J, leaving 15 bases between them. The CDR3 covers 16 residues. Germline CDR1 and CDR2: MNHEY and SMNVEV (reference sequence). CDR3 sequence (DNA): TGTGCCAGCAGTTTATTGTCTACCCAGGGCCCAGATACGCAGTATTTT. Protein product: CASSLLSTQGPDTQYF.

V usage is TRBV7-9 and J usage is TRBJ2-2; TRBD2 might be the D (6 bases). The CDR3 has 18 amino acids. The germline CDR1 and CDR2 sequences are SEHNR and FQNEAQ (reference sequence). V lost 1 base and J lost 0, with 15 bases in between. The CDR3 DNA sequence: TGTGCCAGCAGCTTAGGTGTGTCGCGGGACGCGAACACCGGGGAGCTGTTTTTT. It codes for CASSLGVSRDANTGELFF.

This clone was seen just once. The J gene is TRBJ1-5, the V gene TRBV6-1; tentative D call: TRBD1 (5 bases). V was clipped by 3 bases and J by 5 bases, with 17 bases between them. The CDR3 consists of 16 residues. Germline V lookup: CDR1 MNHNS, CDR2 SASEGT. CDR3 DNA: TGTGCCAGCAGTGAGAGACAGATCCTCCAACATCAGCCCCAGCATTTT. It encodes CASSERQILQHQPQHF.